The 19 T cell receptor beta chains below were found in one sample sequenced in a study of cytomegalovirus exposure and HLA in healthy donors. Both 60 Vbeta primers and 13 Jbeta primers went into the PCR. TCRdb's table, derived via immunoSEQ multiplex PCR, lists solely in-frame clones and lacks some. The data hold about 190,000 clones, with about three quarters observed a single time. The sample taken for sequencing was PBMCs. The receptors come from a woman between 25 and 40 years old in good health and CMV-seropositive.

V gene TRBV7-9 combines with J gene TRBJ1-1; tentative D call: TRBD1 (6 bases). CDR1 is SEHNR and CDR2 is FQNEAQ in the germline V gene (reference sequence). The germline V and J ends were trimmed by 2 bases and 5 bases, with 15 bases remaining between them. The CDR3 contains 15 residues. Here the CDR3 DNA reads TGTGCCAGCAGCTTATGGGCAGGGGCGGGTACTGAAGCTTTCTTT. Translation: CASSLWAGAGTEAFF.

J is TRBJ2-1 and V is TRBV29-1, with unresolved D. The CDR3 has 13 amino acids. Germline CDR1 is SQVTM and CDR2 is ANQGSEA. Trimming took off 6 bases at V and 0 bases at J, with 9 bases between the two ends. CDR3 sequence: CSVLFSSYNEQFF. DNA for the CDR3: TGCAGCGTGCTCTTCAGCTCCTACAATGAGCAGTTCTTC.

J is TRBJ2-7 and V is TRBV7-2; D might be TRBD2 (5 bases). V was clipped by 1 base and J by 4 bases, with 8 bases between them. The CDR3 extends over 13 amino acids. Germline CDR1 reads SGHTA; CDR2 reads FQGNSA. The CDR3 is CASSLDRLYEQYF. The CDR3 bases are TGTGCCAGCAGCTTAGACAGACTATACGAGCAGTACTTC.

V usage is TRBV10-3 and J usage is TRBJ2-5; 10 nucleotides line up with TRBD1. The CDR3 spans 13 residues. Germline CDR1 reads ENHRY; CDR2 reads SYGVKD. V gave up 6 bases and J gave up 5 bases; unmatched junction bases: 3. DNA of the CDR3: TGTGCCATCAGAGAGGACAGGGGGGAGACCCAGTACTTC. The encoded protein is CAIREDRGETQYF.

V gene TRBV4-3 combines with J gene TRBJ2-2, with a possible D match to TRBD2 (7 bases). Deletions cut 0 bases from V and 5 bases from J, with 13 bases between. Germline values: CDR1 LGHNA, CDR2 YSLEER. This CDR3 comprises 16 residues. CDR3 loop: CASSQEVGGLTGELFF. CDR3 DNA: TGCGCCAGCAGCCAAGAGGTCGGGGGGCTAACCGGGGAGCTGTTTTTT.

This clone appeared a single time. V gene TRBV6-5 combines with J gene TRBJ2-6, with D unclear. CDR3 length: 16 residues. Germline assignment: CDR1 MNHEY and CDR2 SVGAGI. The V end was cut by 0 bases, the J end by 0 bases, with 6 bases between. The CDR3 loop reads CASSYSTASGANVLTF. CDR3 coding DNA: TGTGCCAGCAGTTACTCGACTGCCTCTGGGGCCAACGTCCTGACTTTC.

This chain uses TRBV6-5 with TRBJ1-1; D not resolved. Germline loops: CDR1 MNHEY, CDR2 SVGAGI. The ends were cut back, 5 bases at V and 3 bases at J, with 4 bases in the middle. CDR3 length: 11 amino acids. The CDR3: CASSQYTEAFF. The CDR3 DNA reads as TGTGCCAGCAGTCAGTACACTGAAGCTTTCTTT.

V is TRBV13 and J is TRBJ2-7, with 8 bases matching TRBD2. V lost 5 bases, J lost 5 bases, and 5 bases stayed unmatched. The CDR3 extends over 13 amino acids. Germline V lookup: CDR1 PRHDT, CDR2 FYEKMQ (reference sequence). CDR3 in DNA: TGTGCCAGCAGCCCCGGGACTAGGGACGAGCAGTACTTC. Protein sequence: CASSPGTRDEQYF.

CDR3 coding DNA: TGTGCCAGTAGTCTCACGGGTGCAAAAGAGACCCAGTACTTC. Its protein product is CASSLTGAKETQYF. The rearrangement uses TRBV19 and TRBJ2-5; D remains unclear. Germline loops: CDR1 LNHDA, CDR2 SQIVND (reference sequence). Trimming took 5 bases from V and 3 from J, leaving 13 bases between them. The length of the CDR3 is 14 residues. The variable domain in full, completed from reference TRBV19 and TRBJ2-5, reads DGGITQSPKYLFRKEGQNVTLSCEQNLNHDAMYWYRQDPGQGLRLIYYSQIVNDFQKGDIAEGYSVSREKKESFPLTVTSAQKNPTAFYLCASSLTGAKETQYFGPGTRLLVL.

This clone was detected once. This chain uses TRBV9 with TRBJ1-1; D remains ambiguous. This CDR3 is built from 14 residues. The V and J ends lost 0 bases and 1 base respectively, with 7 bases between them. Germline CDR1 reads SGDLS; CDR2 reads YYNGEE. The CDR3 nucleotides read TGTGCCAGCAGCGTAGGAGCGGAGAACACTGAAGCTTTCTTT. It translates to CASSVGAENTEAFF.

The chain joins TRBV5-1 to TRBJ2-1, with TRBD1 identical over 9 bases. V lost 3 bases, J lost 4 bases, and 5 bases stayed unmatched. The CDR3 runs to 15 residues. CDR1 and CDR2 (germline): SGHRS, YFSETQ. The CDR3 coding sequence is TGCGCCAGCAGCTGGTCGGGGACAGGGTACAATGAGCAGTTCTTC. Protein product: CASSWSGTGYNEQFF.

The rearrangement joins TRBV11-2 to TRBJ1-3, with D hard to call. V lost 6 bases and J 0 bases, leaving 12 bases between the germline ends. This CDR3 spans 15 amino acids. Germline values: CDR1 SGHAT, CDR2 FQNNGV. This CDR3 is CASRLDLNSGNTIYF. The CDR3 coding sequence is TGTGCCAGCAGACTAGATCTCAACTCTGGAAACACCATATATTTT.

CDR3 in DNA: TGCGCCAGCAGCCAAGATCGGCGGCGGGGCGGCACAGATACGCAGTATTTT. This codes for CASSQDRRRGGTDTQYF. The chain uses TRBV4-3 and TRBJ2-3; D perhaps matches TRBD2 (6 bases). The ends were cut back, 0 bases at V and 1 base at J, with 14 bases in the middle. Germline lookup yields CDR1 LGHNA and CDR2 YSLEER. The CDR3 has 17 amino acids.

Concerning this clone: Germline and junction disagree at one end, which may indicate a read error. V and J are TRBV7-3 and TRBJ2-1; 7 nucleotides match TRBD2. CDR1 and CDR2 from the germline V gene are SGHTA and FQGTGA. The CDR3 totals 16 residues. This CDR3 is CATSPGGASSYNEQFF. The CDR3 nucleotides read TGTGCCACCAGCCCGGGGGGAGCTAGCTCCTACAATGAGCAGTTCTTC.

This sequence joins TRBV5-4 and TRBJ1-2; 7 bases are a match to TRBD1. Germline loops: CDR1 SGHNT, CDR2 YYREEE (reference sequence). V trimming: 5 bases; J trimming: 1 base; junction bases outside the gene matches: 11. CDR3 length: 16 amino acids. The CDR3, as DNA: TGTGCCAGCAGTTCAATTCCGGGACAGTATAACTATGGCTACACCTTC. Translating it yields CASSSIPGQYNYGYTF.

The genes are TRBV6-5 and TRBJ1-2; D is perhaps TRBD1 (6 bases). Germline CDR1 MNHEY, CDR2 SVGAGI. This CDR3 is 16 amino acids long. V dropped 0 bases and J dropped 1 base, with 12 bases sitting between them. The CDR3 sequence is CASSYSLGHFNYGYTF. As DNA, the CDR3 is TGTGCCAGCAGTTACTCGTTGGGACACTTTAACTATGGCTACACCTTC.

V and J are TRBV7-9 and TRBJ1-1, with D perhaps matching TRBD1 (5 bases). The CDR3 is 13 amino acids. Germline loops: CDR1 SEHNR, CDR2 FQNEAQ (reference sequence). V was pared by 1 base and J by 6 bases, with 9 bases between. The CDR3 nucleotides are TGTGCCAGCAGCTTAGGTCGGGGGGCTGAAGCTTTCTTT. Protein: CASSLGRGAEAFF.

DNA of the CDR3: TGTGCCAGCAGTTCGTTGACAGCAGTACGCTACGAGCAGTACTTC. Encoded protein: CASSSLTAVRYEQYF. The chain couples TRBV11-2 to TRBJ2-7; D possibly corresponds to TRBD1 (5 bases). CDR1 is SGHAT, CDR2 FQNNGV, per germline. Between the trimmed V and J ends, which lost 6 bases and 3 bases, there was a span of 18 bases. The CDR3 loop spans 15 amino acids.

The genes are TRBV7-2 and TRBJ2-1; a possible D gene is TRBD2 (7 bases). Between the trimmed V and J ends, which lost 1 base and 4 bases, there was a span of 14 bases. The CDR3 has 16 residues. From germline, CDR1 is SGHTA and CDR2 FQGNSA. This chain's CDR3 is CASSLGSGGGYNEQFF. CDR3 DNA: TGTGCCAGCAGCTTAGGGTCGGGGGGCGGGTACAATGAGCAGTTCTTC.